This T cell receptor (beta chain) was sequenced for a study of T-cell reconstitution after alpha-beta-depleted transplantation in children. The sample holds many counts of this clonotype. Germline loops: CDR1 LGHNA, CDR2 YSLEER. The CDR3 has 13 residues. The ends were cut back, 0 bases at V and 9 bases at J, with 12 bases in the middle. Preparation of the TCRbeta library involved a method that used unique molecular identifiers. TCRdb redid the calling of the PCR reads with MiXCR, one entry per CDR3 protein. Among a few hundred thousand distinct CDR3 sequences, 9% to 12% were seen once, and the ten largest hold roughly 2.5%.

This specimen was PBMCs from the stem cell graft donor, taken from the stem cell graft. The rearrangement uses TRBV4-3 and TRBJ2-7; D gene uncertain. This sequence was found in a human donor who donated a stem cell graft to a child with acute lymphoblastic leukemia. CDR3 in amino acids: CASSQDPSVAQYF. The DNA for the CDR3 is TGCGCCAGCAGCCAAGATCCCAGTGTAGCGCAGTACTTC.